This T cell receptor beta chain was sequenced in a study of monozygotic twins with inflammatory bowel disease. With the 5' RACE reads reprocessed, TCRdb shows one record per CDR3 protein and no DNA. The listing contains 95,000 to 110,000 distinct CDR3 sequences. Per the germline V gene, CDR1 is DFQATT and CDR2 is SNEGSKA (reference sequence). This CDR3 is built from 12 residues. What was sequenced was blood. V usage is TRBV20-1 and J usage is TRBJ2-2; TCRdb's D call of TRBD1 is untestable without DNA. The clonotype originates from a human donor with ulcerative colitis or Crohn's disease, or a healthy co-twin of an affected twin (not recorded which). CDR3 sequence: CSASGGTGELFF.